This paragraph covers one TCR beta chain sequence. The antigen is unknown. The record originates from a study of T cell responses to AZD1222 COVID-19 vaccine. The study's findings and limits: The CD4 TCRs associated with vaccination extended across spike and predominated at 160-218 and 743-854. The reported proportion of spike-specific TCRs targeting unmutated variant regions was nearly half. Donors were largely white British and mainly female; clonal diversity was possibly underestimated. In all cases, repertoires were sampled only after the peak T cell response.

Using immunoSEQ multiplex PCR, the repertoire was profiled, and TCRdb retains in-frame clones only, with some absent. The table includes fewer than 110,000 clones, roughly nine tenths detected once. Trimming removed 5 bases from V and 0 bases from J, with 16 bases in between. CDR1 WNHNN and CDR2 SYGVQD come from the germline V gene (reference sequence). The CDR3 is 16 residues long. Sequencing used peripheral blood, obtained 28 days after the second AZD1222 dose. The origin of this receptor is an adult who received the AZD1222 COVID-19 vaccine. The chain carries TRBV10-1 and TRBJ1-2, with D possibly being TRBD1 (5 bases). The CDR3: CASSLVGATPNYGYTF. The CDR3 DNA reads TGCGCCAGCAGTCTAGTAGGGGCGACGCCTAACTATGGCTACACCTTC.